The entry below gives a single TCR beta chain sequence along with its context. Its antigen remains unidentified. The record originates from a study of blood T cells in healthy people across ages. Findings and limits, study-wide: CMV status of donors was unknown, possibly confounding expanded clonotype changes.

PCR was performed a second time for roughly 7 to 11 cycles using a sample-barcoded 5' primer and a J-beta primer mix. TCRdb independently ran MiXCR on the 5' RACE reads; one entry per CDR3 protein. The sample holds a few hundred thousand distinct CDR3 sequences, 25% to 30% seen once. Donation came from healthy Caucasian individuals in Russia who were aged 6 to 90. This CDR3 contains 17 residues. Germline V CDR1 and CDR2: SGHRS, YFSETQ. V was shortened by 3 bases and J by 2 bases, with 21 bases between the two germline ends. The sequencing sample was made of blood. The sequence was obtained from a woman aged 70-85 years in good health. V is TRBV5-1 and J is TRBJ2-7; D possibly corresponds to TRBD2 (6 bases). The CDR3 loop reads CASSSDVWSGLAYEQYF. The CDR3 coding sequence is TGCGCCAGCAGCTCGGACGTCTGGAGCGGGCTGGCCTACGAGCAGTACTTC.